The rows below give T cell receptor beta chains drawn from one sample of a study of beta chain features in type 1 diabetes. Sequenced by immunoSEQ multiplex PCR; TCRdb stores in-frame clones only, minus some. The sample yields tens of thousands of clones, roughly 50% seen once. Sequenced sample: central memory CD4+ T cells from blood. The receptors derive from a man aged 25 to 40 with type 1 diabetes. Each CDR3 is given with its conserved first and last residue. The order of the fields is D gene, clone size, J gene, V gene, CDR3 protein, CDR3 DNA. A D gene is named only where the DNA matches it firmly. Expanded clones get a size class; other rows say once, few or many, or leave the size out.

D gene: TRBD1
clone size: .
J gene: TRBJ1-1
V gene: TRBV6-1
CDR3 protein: CASSDATGGNTEAFF
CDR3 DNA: TGTGCCAGCAGTGACGCTACAGGGGGCAACACTGAAGCTTTCTTT

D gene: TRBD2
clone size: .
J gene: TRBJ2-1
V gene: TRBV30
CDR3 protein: CAWSPGLAGAEQFF
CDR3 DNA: TGTGCCTGGAGTCCGGGACTAGCGGGAGCCGAGCAGTTCTTC

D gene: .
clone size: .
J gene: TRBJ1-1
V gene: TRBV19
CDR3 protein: CASSPYGGNTEAFF
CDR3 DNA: TGTGCCAGTAGTCCGTATGGAGGGAACACTGAAGCTTTCTTT

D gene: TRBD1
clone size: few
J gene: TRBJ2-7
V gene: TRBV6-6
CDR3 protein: CASSRQGTYEQYF
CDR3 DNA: TGTGCCAGCAGCCGACAGGGGACCTACGAGCAGTACTTC

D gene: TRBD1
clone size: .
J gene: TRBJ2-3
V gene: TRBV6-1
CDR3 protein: CASSATGATDTQYF
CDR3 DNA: TGTGCCAGCAGTGCGACAGGGGCCACAGATACGCAGTATTTT

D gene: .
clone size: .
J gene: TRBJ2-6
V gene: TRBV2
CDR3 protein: CASSGGRGHSSGANVLTF
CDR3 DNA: TGTGCCAGCAGTGGGGGGCGAGGACACAGCTCTGGGGCCAACGTCCTGACTTTC

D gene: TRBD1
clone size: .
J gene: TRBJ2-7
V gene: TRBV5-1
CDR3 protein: CASSLVGGTGDYEQYF
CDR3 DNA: TGCGCCAGCAGCTTGGTCGGCGGGACAGGGGACTACGAGCAGTACTTC

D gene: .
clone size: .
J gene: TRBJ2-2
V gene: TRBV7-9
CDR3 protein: CASSPRQGRGRNTGELFF
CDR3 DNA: TGTGCCAGCAGCCCTCGACAGGGTCGGGGGAGAAACACCGGGGAGCTGTTTTTT

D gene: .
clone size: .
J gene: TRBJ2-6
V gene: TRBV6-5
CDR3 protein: CASSSDGLSGANVLTF
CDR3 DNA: TGTGCCAGCAGTTCGGACGGACTCTCTGGGGCCAACGTCCTGACTTTC

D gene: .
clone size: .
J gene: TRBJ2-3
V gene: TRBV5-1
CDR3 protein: CASSLQGTDTQYF
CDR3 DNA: TGCGCCAGCAGCTTGCAGGGGACAGATACGCAGTATTTT

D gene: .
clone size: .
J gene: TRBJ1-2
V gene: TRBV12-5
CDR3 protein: CASGLQGPLSYTF
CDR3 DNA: TGTGCTAGTGGTTTGCAGGGGCCCCTGTCCTACACCTTC

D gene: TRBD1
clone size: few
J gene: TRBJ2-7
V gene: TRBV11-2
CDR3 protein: CASSRTGGAQQYF
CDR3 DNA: TGTGCCAGCAGCCGCACAGGGGGCGCGCAGCAGTACTTC

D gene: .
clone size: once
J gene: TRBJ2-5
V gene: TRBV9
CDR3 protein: CASSVSQGQETQYF
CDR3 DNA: TGTGCCAGCAGCGTCTCACAGGGCCAAGAGACCCAGTACTTC

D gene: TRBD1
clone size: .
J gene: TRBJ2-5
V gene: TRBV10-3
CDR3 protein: CAISAPDRGGETQYF
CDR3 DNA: TGTGCCATCAGTGCCCCGGACAGGGGTGGCGAGACCCAGTACTTC

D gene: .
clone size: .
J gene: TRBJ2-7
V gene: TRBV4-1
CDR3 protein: CASSPDSGSPPEQYF
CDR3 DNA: TGCGCCAGCAGCCCCGATAGCGGATCTCCTCCCGAGCAGTACTTC

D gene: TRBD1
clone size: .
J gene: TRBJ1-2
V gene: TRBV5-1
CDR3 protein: CASSLGTGRDYGYTF
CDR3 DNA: TGCGCCAGCAGCTTAGGGACAGGCCGGGACTATGGCTACACCTTC

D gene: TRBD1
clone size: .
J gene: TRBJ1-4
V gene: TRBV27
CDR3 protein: CASSPGTGGLAEKLFF
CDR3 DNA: TGTGCCAGCAGTCCGGGGACAGGGGGTCTTGCCGAAAAACTGTTTTTT

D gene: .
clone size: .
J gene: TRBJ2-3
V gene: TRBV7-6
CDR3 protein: CASSLGEADTQYF
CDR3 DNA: TGTGCCAGCAGCTTAGGCGAGGCAGATACGCAGTATTTT

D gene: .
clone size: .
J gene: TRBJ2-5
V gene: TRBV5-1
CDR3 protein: CASSSRQAHEQGTQYF
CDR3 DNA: TGCGCCAGCAGCTCCCGACAAGCGCATGAGCAGGGGACCCAGTACTTC

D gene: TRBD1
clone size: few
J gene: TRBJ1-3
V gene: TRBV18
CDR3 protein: CASSPRATGSAGNTIYF
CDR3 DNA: TGTGCCAGCTCACCACGCGCGACAGGGTCCGCTGGAAACACCATATATTTT

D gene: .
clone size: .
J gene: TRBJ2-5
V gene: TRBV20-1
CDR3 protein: CSPRGQETQYF
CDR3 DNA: TGCAGCCCGAGGGGGCAAGAGACCCAGTACTTC

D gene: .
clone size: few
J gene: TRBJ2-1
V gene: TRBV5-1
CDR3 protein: CASSARLVSYNEQFF
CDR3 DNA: TGCGCCAGCAGCGCCAGACTAGTCTCCTACAATGAGCAGTTCTTC

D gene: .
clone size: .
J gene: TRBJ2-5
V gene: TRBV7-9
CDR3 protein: CASSIQGWETQYF
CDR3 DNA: TGTGCCAGCAGCATACAGGGTTGGGAGACCCAGTACTTC

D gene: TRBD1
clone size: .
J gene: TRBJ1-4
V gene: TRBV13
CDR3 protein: CASSLRRTGRAEKLFF
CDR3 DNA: TGTGCCAGCAGCCTACGAAGGACAGGCCGGGCTGAAAAACTGTTTTTT

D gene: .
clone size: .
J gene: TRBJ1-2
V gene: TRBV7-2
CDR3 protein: CASSSPDRSLYGYTF
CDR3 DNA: TGTGCCAGCAGCTCACCCGACAGGAGCTTATATGGCTACACCTTC

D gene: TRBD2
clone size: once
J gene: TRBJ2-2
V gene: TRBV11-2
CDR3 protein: CASSLDSGRATGELFF
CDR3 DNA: TGTGCCAGCAGCTTAGATAGCGGGAGGGCGACTGGGGAGCTGTTTTTT

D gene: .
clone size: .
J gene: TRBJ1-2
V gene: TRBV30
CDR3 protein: CAWTVGAYGYTF
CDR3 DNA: TGTGCCTGGACAGTGGGAGCCTATGGCTACACCTTC

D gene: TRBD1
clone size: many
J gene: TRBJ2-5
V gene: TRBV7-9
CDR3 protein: CASTFGQGIVQETQYF
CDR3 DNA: TGTGCCAGCACCTTCGGACAGGGAATAGTCCAAGAGACCCAGTACTTC

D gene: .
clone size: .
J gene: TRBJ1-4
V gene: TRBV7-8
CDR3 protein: CASSSKVADEKLFF
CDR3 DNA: TGTGCCAGCAGTTCTAAAGTGGCGGATGAAAAACTGTTTTTT

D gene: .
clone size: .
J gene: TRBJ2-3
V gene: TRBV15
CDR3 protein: CATSGTGDTQYF
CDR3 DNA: TGTGCCACCAGCGGAACGGGGGATACGCAGTATTTT

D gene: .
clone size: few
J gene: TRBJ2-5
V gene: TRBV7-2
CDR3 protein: CASGATARETQYF
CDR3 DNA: TGTGCCAGCGGGGCTACCGCCAGGGAGACCCAGTACTTC

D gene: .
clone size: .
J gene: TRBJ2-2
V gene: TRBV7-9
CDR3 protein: CASSLAQIYTGELFF
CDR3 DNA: TGTGCCAGCAGCTTAGCACAGATTTACACCGGGGAGCTGTTTTTT

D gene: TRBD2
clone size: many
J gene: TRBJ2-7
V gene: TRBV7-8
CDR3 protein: CASSFASGSNEQYF
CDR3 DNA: TGTGCCAGCAGCTTCGCTAGCGGGAGCAACGAGCAGTACTTC

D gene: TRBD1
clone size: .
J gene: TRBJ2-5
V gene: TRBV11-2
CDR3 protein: CASSRDSEETQYF
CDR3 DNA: TGTGCCAGCAGCCGGGACAGCGAAGAGACCCAGTACTTC

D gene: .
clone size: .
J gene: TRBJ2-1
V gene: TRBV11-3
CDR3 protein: CASSFGIYNEQFF
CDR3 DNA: TGTGCCAGCAGCTTCGGGATCTACAATGAGCAGTTCTTC

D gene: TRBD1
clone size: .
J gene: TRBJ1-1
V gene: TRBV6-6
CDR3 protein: CASRYRGNTEAFF
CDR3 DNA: TGTGCCAGCAGATACAGGGGAAACACTGAAGCTTTCTTT

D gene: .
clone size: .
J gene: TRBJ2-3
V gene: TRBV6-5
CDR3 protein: CASSIGLDTDTQYF
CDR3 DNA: TGTGCCAGCAGCATCGGACTTGACACAGATACGCAGTATTTT

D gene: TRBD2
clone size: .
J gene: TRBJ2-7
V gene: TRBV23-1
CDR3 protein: CASSRPGLAGDLTYEQYF
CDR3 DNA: TGCGCCAGCAGTCGTCCGGGACTAGCGGGAGACTTGACCTACGAGCAGTACTTC

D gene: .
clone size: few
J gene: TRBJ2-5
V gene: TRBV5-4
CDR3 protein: CASSSQGHQETQYF
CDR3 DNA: TGTGCCAGCAGCTCACAGGGTCACCAAGAGACCCAGTACTTC

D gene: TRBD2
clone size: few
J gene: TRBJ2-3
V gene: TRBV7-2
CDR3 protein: CASSWSRAGTWDTQYF
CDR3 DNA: TGTGCCAGCAGCTGGAGTCGAGCGGGGACCTGGGATACGCAGTATTTT

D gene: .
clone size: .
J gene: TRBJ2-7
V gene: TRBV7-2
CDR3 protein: CASSLSLRGEPYF
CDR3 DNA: TGTGCCAGCAGCTTATCGCTCAGGGGGGAACCGTACTTC

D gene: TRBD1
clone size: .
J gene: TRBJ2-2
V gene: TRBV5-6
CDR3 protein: CASSTTMLITGGLLFF
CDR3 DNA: TGTGCCAGCAGCACCACGATGTTAATTACAGGGGGCCTCCTGTTTTTT

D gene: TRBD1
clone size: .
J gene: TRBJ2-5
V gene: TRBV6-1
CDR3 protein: CASSERRTGSETQYF
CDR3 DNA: TGTGCCAGCAGTGAAAGGCGGACAGGGTCCGAGACCCAGTACTTC

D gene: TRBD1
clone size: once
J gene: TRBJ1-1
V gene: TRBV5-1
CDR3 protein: CASSGTAGHMNTEAFF
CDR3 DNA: TGCGCCAGCTCGGGGACAGCCGGACACATGAACACTGAAGCTTTCTTT

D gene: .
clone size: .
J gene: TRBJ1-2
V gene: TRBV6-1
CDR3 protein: CASSREGEGYGYTF
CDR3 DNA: TGTGCCAGCAGCCGCGAGGGGGAGGGCTATGGCTACACCTTC

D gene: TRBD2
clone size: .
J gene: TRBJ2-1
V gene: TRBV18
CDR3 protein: CASSPIAGGAYNEQFF
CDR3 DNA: TGTGCCAGCTCACCAATAGCGGGAGGGGCCTACAATGAGCAGTTCTTC

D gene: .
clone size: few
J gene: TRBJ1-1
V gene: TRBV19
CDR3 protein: CASSILPDTEAFF
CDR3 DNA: TGTGCCAGTAGTATTCTGCCAGACACTGAAGCTTTCTTT

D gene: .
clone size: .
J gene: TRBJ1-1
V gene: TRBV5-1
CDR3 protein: CASSLRTDSTEAFF
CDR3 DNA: TGCGCCAGCAGCTTGAGGACAGATAGCACTGAAGCTTTCTTT